What follows is one T cell receptor (beta chain) and its context. The sample holds many counts of this clonotype. Its antigen is not yet known. No much larger clone is present one base from it, and per-base qualities are unavailable. The cysteine opens and the phenylalanine closes a CDR3 of 14 amino acids. Of all the DNA, just the CDR3 is kept, 42 bases in frame from base 1. As encoded in the germline V gene, CDR1 is MDHEN while CDR2 is SYDVKM. Trimming accounts for 6 bases at V and 4 bases at J, while the number of junction bases matched to no gene is 8. These reads were obtained on an Illumina HiSeq 2500. Quantitative 5'-RACE with molecular barcodes was the method used to prepare the TCR beta libraries. On the study's bioinformatics: A new computational method based on a probabilistic model of VDJ rearrangement was used to identify disease-linked TCR variants. Using fastp at Q25 and MiXCR, TCRdb reprocessed the public reads and kept productive beta chains. Identical CDR3 proteins give one entry, which carries the most common genes and DNA. The V and J calls and clone size come from TCRdb's table, not from the authors' own analysis. Present in this sample are some 240,000 distinct CDR3 sequences, around 6.6% of which were seen just once. The ten largest clones add up to approximately 15% of the sample.

The data were obtained in a study of CD8 T cells in ankylosing spondylitis (dated by TCRdb to about 2017). Looking at the study overall: The study profiled T cell receptor beta repertoires in healthy donors and ankylosing spondylitis patients to find disease-linked TCR variants. The whole study cohort included some 100 healthy donors and 25 ankylosing spondylitis patients. Peripheral blood samples were taken, and synovial fluid was additionally collected from ankylosing spondylitis patients. Findings and caveats that apply to the study as a whole: Significant enrichment of the disease-linked clones was reported in matched synovial fluid samples from ankylosing spondylitis patients. A TCR beta motif made up of several highly homologous amino acid variants appeared to be characteristic of blood from ankylosing spondylitis patients. Some TCR beta motif variants had previously been reported in synovial fluid and blood of reactive arthritis patients, which suggested common disease-initiation mechanisms. The disease-linked clones had a CD8+ phenotype and were found at relatively low frequencies in peripheral blood.

Recombination joined TRBV28 with TRBJ1-2, and TRBD1 aligns with 7 junction nucleotides. The receptor's source is a male donor with ankylosing spondylitis. Sequenced material: blood, either unsorted or a sorted T cell fraction (not recorded which). The DNA sequence is given as TGTGCCAGCAGGCTAGGGGGCGCCGGCTATGGCTACACCTTC. This yields the protein CASRLGGAGYGYTF.